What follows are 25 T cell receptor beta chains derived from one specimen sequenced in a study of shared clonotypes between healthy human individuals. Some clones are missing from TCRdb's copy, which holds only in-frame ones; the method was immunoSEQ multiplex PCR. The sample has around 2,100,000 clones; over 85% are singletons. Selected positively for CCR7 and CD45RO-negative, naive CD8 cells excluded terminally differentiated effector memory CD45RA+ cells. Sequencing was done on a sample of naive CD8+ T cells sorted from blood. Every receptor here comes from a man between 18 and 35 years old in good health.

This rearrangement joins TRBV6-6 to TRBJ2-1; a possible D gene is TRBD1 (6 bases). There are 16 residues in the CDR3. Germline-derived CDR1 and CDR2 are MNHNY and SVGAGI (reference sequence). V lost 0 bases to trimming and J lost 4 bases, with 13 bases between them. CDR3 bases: TGTGCCAGCAGTTACTCGAGACAGGAGGTATACAATGAGCAGTTCTTC. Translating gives CASSYSRQEVYNEQFF.

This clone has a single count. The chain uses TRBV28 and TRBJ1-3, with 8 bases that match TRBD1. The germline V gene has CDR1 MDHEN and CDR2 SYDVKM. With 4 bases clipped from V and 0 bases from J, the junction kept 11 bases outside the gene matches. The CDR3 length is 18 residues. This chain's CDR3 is CASSSRQGKALSGNTIYF. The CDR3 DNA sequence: TGTGCCAGCAGTTCCCGACAGGGGAAGGCCCTCTCTGGAAACACCATATATTTT.

CDR3 nucleotide sequence: TGTGCCAGCAGTGAGAGGACAGGGCAAACCGGGGAGCTGTTTTTT. Protein product: CASSERTGQTGELFF. The chain recombines TRBV6-1 with TRBJ2-2; TRBD1 matches at 8 bases. Germline trimming cut 3 bases from V and 5 bases from J; bases unmatched to any gene: 5. Germline CDR1 is MNHNS and CDR2 is SASEGT. This CDR3 has 15 residues.

The CDR3 loop reads CASSGQTNSYEQYF. CDR3 coding DNA: TGTGCCAGCAGCGGACAGACTAACTCCTACGAGCAGTACTTC. J is TRBJ2-7 and V is TRBV9; TRBD1 or TRBD2 may be the D gene (5 bases each). V was cut by 3 bases and J by 0 bases, with 10 bases left in between. Germline CDR1 reads SGDLS; CDR2 reads YYNGEE. The CDR3 length is 14 residues.

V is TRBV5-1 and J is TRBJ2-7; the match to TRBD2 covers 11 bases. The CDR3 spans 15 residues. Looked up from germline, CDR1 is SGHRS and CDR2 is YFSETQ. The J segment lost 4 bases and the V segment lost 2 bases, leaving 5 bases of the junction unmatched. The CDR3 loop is CASSFGLAGLYEQYF. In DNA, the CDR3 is TGCGCCAGCAGCTTCGGACTAGCGGGTTTATACGAGCAGTACTTC. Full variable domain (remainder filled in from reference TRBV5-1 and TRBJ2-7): KAGVTQTPRYLIKTRGQQVTLSCSPISGHRSVSWYQQTPGQGLQFLFEYFSETQRNKGNFPGRFSGRQFSNSRSEMNVSTLELGDSALYLCASSFGLAGLYEQYFGPGTRLTVT.

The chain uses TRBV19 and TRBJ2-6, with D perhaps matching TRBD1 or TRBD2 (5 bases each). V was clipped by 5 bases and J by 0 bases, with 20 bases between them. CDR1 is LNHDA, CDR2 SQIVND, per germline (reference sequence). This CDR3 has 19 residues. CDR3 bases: TGTGCCAGTAGTTCCCCCCTAATAGGGGAGCTCTCTGGGGCCAACGTCCTGACTTTC. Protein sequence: CASSSPLIGELSGANVLTF.

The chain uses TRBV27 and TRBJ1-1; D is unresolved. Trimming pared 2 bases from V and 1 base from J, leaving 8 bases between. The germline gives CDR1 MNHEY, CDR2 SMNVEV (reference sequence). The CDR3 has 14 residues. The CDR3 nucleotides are TGTGCCAGCAGTTTAGGGTGGGCGAACACTGAAGCTTTCTTT. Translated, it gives CASSLGWANTEAFF.

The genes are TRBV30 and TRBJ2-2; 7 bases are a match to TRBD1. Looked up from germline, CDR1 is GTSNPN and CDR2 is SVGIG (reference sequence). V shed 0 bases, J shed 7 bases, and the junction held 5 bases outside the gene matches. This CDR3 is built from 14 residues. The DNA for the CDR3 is TGTGCCTGGAGTGTAGGGGGCGCTTACGGGGAGCTGTTTTTT. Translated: CAWSVGGAYGELFF.

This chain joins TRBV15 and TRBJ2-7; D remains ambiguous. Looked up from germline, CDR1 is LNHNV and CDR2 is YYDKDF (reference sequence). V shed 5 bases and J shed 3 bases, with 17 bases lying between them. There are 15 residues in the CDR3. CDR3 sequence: CATSRYGWEDYEQYF. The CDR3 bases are TGTGCCACCAGCCGCTATGGGTGGGAAGACTACGAGCAGTACTTC.

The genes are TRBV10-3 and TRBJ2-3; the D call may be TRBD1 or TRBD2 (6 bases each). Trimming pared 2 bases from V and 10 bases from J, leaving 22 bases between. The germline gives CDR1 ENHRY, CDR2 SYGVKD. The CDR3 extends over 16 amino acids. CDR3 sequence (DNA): TGTGCCATCAGTGAGCCACTCACAGGGACTGCGCTCGCGCAGTATTTT. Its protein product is CAISEPLTGTALAQYF.

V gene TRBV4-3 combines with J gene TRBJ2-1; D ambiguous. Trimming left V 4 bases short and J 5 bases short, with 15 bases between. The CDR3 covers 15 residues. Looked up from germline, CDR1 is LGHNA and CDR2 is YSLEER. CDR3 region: CASSPRVGVHNEQFF. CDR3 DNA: TGCGCCAGCAGCCCTAGAGTAGGAGTTCACAATGAGCAGTTCTTC.

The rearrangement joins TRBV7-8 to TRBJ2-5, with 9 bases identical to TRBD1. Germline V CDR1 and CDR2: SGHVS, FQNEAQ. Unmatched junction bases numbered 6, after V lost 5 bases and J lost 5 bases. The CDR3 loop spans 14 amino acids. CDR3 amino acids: CASSPTGGGETQYF. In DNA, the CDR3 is TGTGCCAGCAGCCCTACAGGGGGCGGCGAGACCCAGTACTTC.

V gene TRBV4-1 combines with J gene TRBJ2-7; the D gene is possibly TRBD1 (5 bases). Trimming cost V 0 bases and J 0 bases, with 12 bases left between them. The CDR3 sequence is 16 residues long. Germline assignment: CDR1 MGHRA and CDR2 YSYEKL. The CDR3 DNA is TGCGCCAGCAGCCAAGATGGGTCAGGGCTCTCCTACGAGCAGTACTTC. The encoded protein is CASSQDGSGLSYEQYF.

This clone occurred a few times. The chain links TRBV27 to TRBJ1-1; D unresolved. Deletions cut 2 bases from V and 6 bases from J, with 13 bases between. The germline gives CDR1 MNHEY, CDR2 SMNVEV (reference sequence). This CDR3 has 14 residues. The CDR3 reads CASSLSTGGAEAFF. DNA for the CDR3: TGTGCCAGCAGTTTAAGTACGGGAGGCGCTGAAGCTTTCTTT.

The CDR3 sequence is CASSLAQTYEQYF. DNA of the CDR3: TGTGCCAGCAGCTTAGCTCAGACCTACGAGCAGTACTTC. V gene TRBV7-8 combines with J gene TRBJ2-7; D is unclear. Germline CDR1 is SGHVS and CDR2 is FQNEAQ. The V gene lost 0 bases and the J gene lost 2 bases, with 5 bases spanning the gap. The CDR3 spans 13 residues.

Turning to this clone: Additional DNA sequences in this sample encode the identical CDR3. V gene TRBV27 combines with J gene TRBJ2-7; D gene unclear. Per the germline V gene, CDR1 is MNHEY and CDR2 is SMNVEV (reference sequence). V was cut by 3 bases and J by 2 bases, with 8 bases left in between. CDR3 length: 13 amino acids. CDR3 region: CASSFTGAYEQYF. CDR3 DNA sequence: TGTGCCAGCAGTTTCACTGGGGCCTACGAGCAGTACTTC.

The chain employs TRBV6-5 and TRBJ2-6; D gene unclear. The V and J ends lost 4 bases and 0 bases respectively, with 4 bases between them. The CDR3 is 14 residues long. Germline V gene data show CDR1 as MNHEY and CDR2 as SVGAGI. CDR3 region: CASSFNSGANVLTF. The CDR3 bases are TGTGCCAGCAGTTTCAACTCTGGGGCCAACGTCCTGACTTTC.

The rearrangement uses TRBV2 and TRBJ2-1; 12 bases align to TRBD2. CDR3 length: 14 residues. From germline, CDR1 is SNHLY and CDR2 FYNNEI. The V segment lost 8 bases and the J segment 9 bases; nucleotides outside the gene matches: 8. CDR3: CASHLAGGPSEQFF. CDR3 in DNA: TGTGCCAGCCACCTAGCGGGAGGGCCTAGTGAGCAGTTCTTC.

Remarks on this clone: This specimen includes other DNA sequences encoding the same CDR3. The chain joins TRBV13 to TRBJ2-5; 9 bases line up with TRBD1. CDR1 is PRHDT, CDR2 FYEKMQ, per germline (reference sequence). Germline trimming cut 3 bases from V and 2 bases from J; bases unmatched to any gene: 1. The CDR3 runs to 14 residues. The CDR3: CASSFGTGQETQYF. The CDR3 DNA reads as TGTGCCAGCAGCTTCGGGACAGGGCAAGAGACCCAGTACTTC.

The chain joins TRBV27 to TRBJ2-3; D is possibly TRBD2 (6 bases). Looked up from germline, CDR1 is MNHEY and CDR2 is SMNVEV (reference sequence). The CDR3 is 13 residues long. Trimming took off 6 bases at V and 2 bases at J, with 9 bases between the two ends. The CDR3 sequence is CASRPGATDTQYF. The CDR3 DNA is TGTGCCAGCAGGCCGGGAGCCACAGATACGCAGTATTTT.

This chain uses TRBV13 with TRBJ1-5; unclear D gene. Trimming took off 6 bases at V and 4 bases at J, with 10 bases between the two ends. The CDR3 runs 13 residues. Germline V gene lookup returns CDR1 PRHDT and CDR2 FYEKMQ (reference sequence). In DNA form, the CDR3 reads TGTGCCAGCAGTCCCGGTGGGAATCAGCCCCAGCATTTT. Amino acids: CASSPGGNQPQHF.

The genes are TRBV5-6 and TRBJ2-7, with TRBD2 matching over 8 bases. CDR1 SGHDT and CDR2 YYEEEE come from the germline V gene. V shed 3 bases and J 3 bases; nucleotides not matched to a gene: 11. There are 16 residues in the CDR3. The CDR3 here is CASSWGTGGILYEQYF. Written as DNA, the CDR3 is TGTGCCAGCAGCTGGGGGACGGGAGGGATCCTCTACGAGCAGTACTTC.

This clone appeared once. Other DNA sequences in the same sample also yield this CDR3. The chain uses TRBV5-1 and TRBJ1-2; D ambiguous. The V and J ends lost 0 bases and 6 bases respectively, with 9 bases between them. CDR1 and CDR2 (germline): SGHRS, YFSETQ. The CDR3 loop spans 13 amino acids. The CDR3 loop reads CASSLEGRNGYTF. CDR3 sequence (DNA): TGCGCCAGCAGCTTGGAGGGCCGGAATGGCTACACCTTC. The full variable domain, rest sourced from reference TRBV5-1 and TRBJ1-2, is KAGVTQTPRYLIKTRGQQVTLSCSPISGHRSVSWYQQTPGQGLQFLFEYFSETQRNKGNFPGRFSGRQFSNSRSEMNVSTLELGDSALYLCASSLEGRNGYTFGSGTRLTVV.

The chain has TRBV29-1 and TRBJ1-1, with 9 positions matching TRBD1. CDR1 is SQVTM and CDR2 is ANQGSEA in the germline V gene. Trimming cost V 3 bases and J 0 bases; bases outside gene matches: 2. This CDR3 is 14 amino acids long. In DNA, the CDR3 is TGCAGCGTTGATGGGGACAGGGTGAACACTGAAGCTTTCTTT. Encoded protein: CSVDGDRVNTEAFF.

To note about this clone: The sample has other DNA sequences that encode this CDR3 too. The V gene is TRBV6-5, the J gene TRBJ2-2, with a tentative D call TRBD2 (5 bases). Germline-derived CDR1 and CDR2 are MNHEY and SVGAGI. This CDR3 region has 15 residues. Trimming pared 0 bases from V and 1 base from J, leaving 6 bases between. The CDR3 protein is CASSYSGGNTGELFF. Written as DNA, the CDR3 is TGTGCCAGCAGTTACTCTGGAGGGAACACCGGGGAGCTGTTTTTT.